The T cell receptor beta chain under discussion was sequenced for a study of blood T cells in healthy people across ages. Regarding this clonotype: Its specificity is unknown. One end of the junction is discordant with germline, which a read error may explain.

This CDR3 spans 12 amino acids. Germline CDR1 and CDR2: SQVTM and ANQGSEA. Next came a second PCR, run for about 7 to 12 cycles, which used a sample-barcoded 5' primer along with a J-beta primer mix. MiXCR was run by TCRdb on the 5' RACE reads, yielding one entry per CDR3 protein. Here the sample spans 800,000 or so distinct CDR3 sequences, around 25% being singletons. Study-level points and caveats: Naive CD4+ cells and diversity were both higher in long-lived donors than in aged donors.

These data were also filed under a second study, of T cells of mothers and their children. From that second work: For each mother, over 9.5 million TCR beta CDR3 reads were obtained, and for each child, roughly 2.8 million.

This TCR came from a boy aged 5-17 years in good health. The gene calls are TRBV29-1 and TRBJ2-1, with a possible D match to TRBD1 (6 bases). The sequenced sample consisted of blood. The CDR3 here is CSFGQWSNVQFF. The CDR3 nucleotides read TGCAGTTTTGGACAGTGGAGCAATGTGCAGTTCTTC.